What follows are 31 T cell receptor beta chains derived from one specimen sequenced in a study of T cell responses to AZD1222 COVID-19 vaccine. The assay was immunoSEQ multiplex PCR, and TCRdb's table has in-frame clones only and misses some. The top ten hold roughly 6.5% of the sample, which has 130,000 or so clones, about nine tenths seen once. Sequenced here: peripheral blood, sampled on day 0 of AZD1222 vaccination. These receptors all stem from an adult in good health.

DNA of the CDR3: TGTGCCAGCAGCGTAGAACGGGGGGCGGCGGGCACAACTAATGAAAAACTGTTTTTT. Translated: CASSVERGAAGTTNEKLFF. The chain links TRBV9 to TRBJ1-4; D possibly corresponds to TRBD1 (6 bases). The CDR3 contains 19 residues. Germline V gene lookup returns CDR1 SGDLS and CDR2 YYNGEE. V lost 0 bases and J lost 0, with 18 bases in between.

The V call is TRBV28, the J call TRBJ1-2; 7 bases fit TRBD1. V was clipped by 7 bases and J by 7 bases; unmatched bases: 12. The CDR3 covers 14 residues. Germline CDR1 MDHEN, CDR2 SYDVKM. The DNA for the CDR3 is TGTGCCAGCACGTCGACAGGGATAAACGGTGGCTACACCTTC. It encodes CASTSTGINGGYTF.

V gene TRBV5-1 combines with J gene TRBJ2-3; D ambiguous. The V and J ends lost 0 bases and 0 bases respectively, with 8 bases between them. The CDR3 spans 15 residues. Germline V gives CDR1 SGHRS, CDR2 YFSETQ. The CDR3 DNA sequence: TGCGCCAGCAGCTTGGCGGTCCCTAGCACAGATACGCAGTATTTT. Translation gives CASSLAVPSTDTQYF.

The J gene is TRBJ1-2, the V gene TRBV6-5; possible D gene TRBD1, 6 bases. Germline assignment: CDR1 MNHEY and CDR2 SVGAGI. There are 12 residues in the CDR3. V dropped 4 bases and J dropped 8 bases, with 11 bases sitting between them. DNA for the CDR3: TGTGCCAGCAGTTTAACAGGGCTGGGCTACACCTTC. Protein sequence: CASSLTGLGYTF.

V is TRBV15 and J is TRBJ2-2; 9 nucleotides match TRBD1. The ends lost 0 bases at V and 6 bases at J; junction bases unmatched: 5. CDR3 length: 16 residues. CDR1 is LNHNV and CDR2 is YYDKDF in the germline V gene (reference sequence). CDR3 residues: CATSRDVDRGPGELFF. CDR3 DNA sequence: TGTGCCACCAGCAGAGATGTGGACAGGGGACCCGGGGAGCTGTTTTTT. Variable domain in full (rest from reference TRBV15 and TRBJ2-2): DAMVIQNPRYQVTQFGKPVTLSCSQTLNHNVMYWYQQKSSQAPKLLFHYYDKDFNNEADTPDNFQSRRPNTSFCFLDIRSPGLGDTAMYLCATSRDVDRGPGELFFGEGSRLTVL.

The CDR3 DNA sequence: TGTGCCAGCAGTTACAATAGTTACGGCTACACCTTC. Residues: CASSYNSYGYTF. The chain carries TRBV6-5 and TRBJ1-2; D unresolved. The CDR3 has 12 residues. Germline values: CDR1 MNHEY, CDR2 SVGAGI. Between the trimmed V and J ends, which lost 2 bases and 8 bases, there was a span of 9 bases.

This chain connects TRBV15 to TRBJ1-2; a possible D gene is TRBD1 (5 bases). The CDR3 loop spans 13 amino acids. CDR1 LNHNV and CDR2 YYDKDF come from the germline V gene (reference sequence). V lost 5 bases to trimming and J lost 4 bases, with 11 bases between them. The CDR3 coding sequence is TGTGCCACCAGCGAGGGGACCCTCTATGGCTACACCTTC. This codes for CATSEGTLYGYTF.

The V and J genes are TRBV7-8 and TRBJ1-3; no reliable D call. Germline CDR1 reads SGHVS; CDR2 reads FQNEAQ. The CDR3 loop spans 15 amino acids. Trimming cost V 0 bases and J 3 bases, with 9 bases left between them. CDR3 DNA sequence: TGTGCCAGCAGCTTAGCGGGGATCGGTGGAAACACCATATATTTT. Translation gives CASSLAGIGGNTIYF.

The chain combines TRBV11-2 with TRBJ1-1; D may be TRBD1 (5 bases). The CDR3 sequence is 14 residues long. CDR1 is SGHAT, CDR2 FQNNGV, per germline. V was pared by 6 bases and J by 5 bases, with 16 bases between. Here the CDR3 DNA reads TGTGCCAGCAGTTCTAGACAGACTAAGACTGAAGCTTTCTTT. Protein product: CASSSRQTKTEAFF.

V usage is TRBV7-9 and J usage is TRBJ2-2; 8 bases agree with TRBD2. V gave up 3 bases and J gave up 0 bases; unmatched junction bases: 9. The CDR3 sequence is 18 residues long. CDR1 and CDR2 from the germline V gene are SEHNR and FQNEAQ (reference sequence). The CDR3 sequence is CASSFDPSGGPNTGELFF. The DNA for the CDR3 is TGTGCCAGCAGCTTTGATCCGAGCGGGGGCCCGAACACCGGGGAGCTGTTTTTT. Full variable domain (outside the CDR3, taken from reference TRBV7-9 and TRBJ2-2): DTGVSQNPRHKITKRGQNVTFRCDPISEHNRLYWYRQTLGQGPEFLTYFQNEAQLEKSRLLSDRFSAERPKGSFSTLEIQRTEQGDSAMYLCASSFDPSGGPNTGELFFGEGSRLTVL.

The V call is TRBV9, the J call TRBJ2-3; TRBD2 matches 15 bases. This CDR3 is 17 amino acids long. V trimming: 5 bases; J trimming: 6 bases; junction bases outside the gene matches: 10. The germline V gene encodes CDR1 SGDLS and CDR2 YYNGEE. CDR3 bases: TGTGCCAGCAGTCCCGGGACTAGCGGGGGGATCGCGGATACGCAGTATTTT. It yields the protein CASSPGTSGGIADTQYF.

The chain carries TRBV21-1 and TRBJ2-3. TRBV21-1 is classified as a pseudogene. The CDR3 has 18 amino acids. The CDR3 bases are TGTGCCAGCAGCAAAGAAGACCCCCCGAATTTTAGGACAGATACGCAGTATTTT. Its protein product is CASSKEDPPNFRTDTQYF.

The V and J genes are TRBV13 and TRBJ2-7; a weak D match, TRBD2 (5 bases). Between the trimmed V and J ends, which lost 0 bases and 6 bases, there was a span of 6 bases. The CDR3 consists of 12 residues. Germline V gene sequence: CDR1 PRHDT, CDR2 FYEKMQ (reference sequence). This chain's CDR3 is CASSLGEGEQYF. The CDR3 region has the DNA TGTGCCAGCAGCTTAGGAGAGGGCGAGCAGTACTTC.

V usage is TRBV27 and J usage is TRBJ1-2, with D hard to call. V lost 6 bases and J lost 5, with 16 bases in between. CDR1 is MNHEY, CDR2 SMNVEV, per germline (reference sequence). This CDR3 is 14 amino acids long. The CDR3 DNA follows: TGTGCCAGCAGCCGCGATGGACCGCCATATGGCTACACCTTC. It encodes CASSRDGPPYGYTF.

The genes are TRBV7-9 and TRBJ2-3, with a possible D match to TRBD2 (5 bases). The CDR3 is 14 amino acids. Trimming shortened V by 7 bases and J by 2 bases, and 13 bases separated the two germline ends. CDR1 and CDR2 (germline): SEHNR, FQNEAQ (reference sequence). The CDR3 reads CASKPVGDTDTQYF. For the CDR3, the DNA is TGTGCCAGCAAACCAGTCGGGGACACAGATACGCAGTATTTT.

The chain combines TRBV12-3 or TRBV12-4 with TRBJ1-4; D unclear. This CDR3 comprises 13 residues. Trimming shortened V by 4 bases and J by 10 bases, and 13 bases separated the two germline ends. The CDR3 region has the DNA TGTGCCAGCAGTTCACCGGGCCTTCCAAAACTGTTTTTT. Amino acid sequence: CASSSPGLPKLFF.

J is TRBJ1-1 and V is TRBV29-1; no firm D call. This CDR3 spans 13 amino acids. CDR1 SQVTM and CDR2 ANQGSEA come from the germline V gene. Trimming stripped 8 bases from V and 0 bases from J, with 13 bases between. CDR3 protein: CSHTYTLNTEAFF. CDR3 in DNA: TGCAGCCATACATACACGCTGAACACTGAAGCTTTCTTT.

This clone was seen just once. The CDR3: CASSQSGGALGELFF. CDR3 bases: TGTGCCAGCAGCCAGAGCGGGGGGGCCCTCGGGGAGCTGTTTTTT. The chain links TRBV9 to TRBJ2-2; 10 bases line up with TRBD2. The V segment lost 4 bases and the J segment 7 bases; nucleotides outside the gene matches: 7. The CDR3 sequence is 15 residues long. The V gene's germline CDR1 is SGDLS and CDR2 YYNGEE.

The chain recombines TRBV28 with TRBJ1-5, with 8 bases fitting TRBD1. Germline-derived CDR1 and CDR2 are MDHEN and SYDVKM. The CDR3 runs 16 residues. V lost 6 bases to trimming and J lost 1 base; unmatched junction nucleotides: 8. As DNA, the CDR3 is TGTGCCAGCAGGGGGACAGGTCCTGAAAGCAATCAGCCCCAGCATTTT. Its translation: CASRGTGPESNQPQHF.

The J gene is TRBJ1-5, the V gene TRBV9; the D gene is possibly TRBD1 (6 bases). Germline V gives CDR1 SGDLS, CDR2 YYNGEE. Trimming cost V 4 bases and J 4 bases, with 21 bases left between them. The CDR3 covers 17 residues. The DNA for the CDR3 is TGTGCCAGCAGCCCCCCGGGGGCGAAAAAAAGAAATCAGCCCCAGCATTTT. Encoded protein: CASSPPGAKKRNQPQHF.

The chain recombines TRBV6-2 or TRBV6-3 with TRBJ1-6; maybe TRBD1 (5 bases). The ends were cut back, 2 bases at V and 8 bases at J, with 10 bases in the middle. This CDR3 has 14 residues. Germline lookup yields CDR1 MNHEY and CDR2 SVGEGT. In DNA, the CDR3 is TGTGCCAGCAGTTACGGAGGGGAGGATTCACCCCTCCACTTT. It is translated as CASSYGGEDSPLHF.

CDR3 DNA: TGTGCCACCAGCAGAGGACTAGCGGGTTACAATGAGCAGTTCTTC. Translating gives CATSRGLAGYNEQFF. V is TRBV15 and J is TRBJ2-1, with 10 bases aligning to TRBD2. CDR3 length: 15 residues. In germline, CDR1 is LNHNV, CDR2 YYDKDF (reference sequence). With V trimmed by 1 base and J by 4 bases, 1 base remained unmatched.

This clone was seen just once. The rearrangement links TRBV5-1 to TRBJ2-3; D is perhaps TRBD1 (6 bases). The V and J ends lost 0 bases and 10 bases respectively, with 15 bases between them. Per germline, CDR1 SGHRS and CDR2 YFSETQ. The CDR3 loop spans 14 amino acids. CDR3 nucleotides: TGCGCCAGCAGCTTGGGGACAGACCCCGATCCGCAGTATTTT. Protein product: CASSLGTDPDPQYF.

The chain combines TRBV4-1 with TRBJ1-1; possible D gene TRBD1, 5 bases. Germline assignment: CDR1 MGHRA and CDR2 YSYEKL. The CDR3 has 13 residues. Trimming stripped 4 bases from V and 1 base from J, with 7 bases between. For the CDR3, the DNA is TGCGCCAGCAGCCCAACAGGGAACACTGAAGCTTTCTTT. It is translated as CASSPTGNTEAFF.

This chain connects TRBV11-2 to TRBJ1-1; no reliable D call. CDR1 SGHAT and CDR2 FQNNGV come from the germline V gene. Trimming took 5 bases from V and 1 from J, leaving 14 bases between them. The CDR3 runs 15 residues. CDR3 nucleotides: TGTGCCAGCAGCCCCTATCTGGCCGGGAACACTGAAGCTTTCTTT. Translated, it gives CASSPYLAGNTEAFF.

The rearrangement joins TRBV11-3 to TRBJ2-2; 7 nucleotides match TRBD1. The junction had 9 bases not matched to a gene; V was cut back by 0 bases and J by 5 bases. There are 17 residues in the CDR3. Germline V gives CDR1 SGHNT, CDR2 YENEEA. The chain's CDR3 is CASSLDVRKGQTGELFF. The DNA for the CDR3 is TGTGCCAGCAGCTTAGATGTGAGGAAGGGACAGACCGGGGAGCTGTTTTTT.

This chain joins TRBV10-3 and TRBJ2-3; 8 bases map to TRBD2. Trimming at V came to 9 bases and at J to 7 bases, leaving 6 bases not matched to a gene. The CDR3 extends over 12 amino acids. CDR1 ENHRY and CDR2 SYGVKD come from the germline V gene. The CDR3 nucleotides read TGTGCCATTCGGGGGGGCTATAATACGCAGTATTTT. Translated: CAIRGGYNTQYF.

Points on this clone: The junction departs from the called germline gene at one end, perhaps through a read error. The chain recombines TRBV12-3 or TRBV12-4 with TRBJ2-1; 9 nucleotides align to TRBD2. The CDR3 is 13 residues long. The CDR3 sequence: CASRLAGDNEQFF. The CDR3 DNA sequence: TGTGCCAGCAGGTTAGCGGGGGACAATGAGCAGTTCTTC.

The chain couples TRBV2 to TRBJ2-7; no firm D call. Trimming took off 4 bases at V and 2 bases at J, with 3 bases between the two ends. This CDR3 has 11 amino acids. Germline CDR1 SNHLY, CDR2 FYNNEI. The DNA of the CDR3 is TGTGCCAGCAGTGGAACCTACGAGCAGTACTTC. It codes for CASSGTYEQYF. Variable domain in full (rest from reference TRBV2 and TRBJ2-7): EPEVTQTPSHQVTQMGQEVILRCVPISNHLYFYWYRQILGQKVEFLVSFYNNEISEKSEIFDDQFSVERPDGSNFTLKIRSTKLEDSAMYFCASSGTYEQYFGPGTRLTVT.

The rearrangement joins TRBV9 to TRBJ2-1; either TRBD1 or TRBD2 may fit D (6 bases each). The CDR3 sequence is 15 residues long. Deletions cut 0 bases from V and 9 bases from J, with 16 bases between. Germline loops: CDR1 SGDLS, CDR2 YYNGEE. The CDR3 DNA sequence: TGTGCCAGCAGCGTAGGTGGGGGGCCGTTTGGTGAGCAGTTCTTC. This codes for CASSVGGGPFGEQFF.

This sequence joins TRBV5-1 and TRBJ2-3; D unclear. Germline loops: CDR1 SGHRS, CDR2 YFSETQ. V lost 1 base to trimming and J lost 0 bases, with 12 bases between them. The CDR3 covers 16 residues. CDR3 DNA: TGCGCCAGCAGCTTGAACATCATAGCTAGCACAGATACGCAGTATTTT. Protein: CASSLNIIASTDTQYF. Filled out from reference TRBV5-1 and TRBJ2-3, the complete variable domain reads KAGVTQTPRYLIKTRGQQVTLSCSPISGHRSVSWYQQTPGQGLQFLFEYFSETQRNKGNFPGRFSGRQFSNSRSEMNVSTLELGDSALYLCASSLNIIASTDTQYFGPGTRLTVL.